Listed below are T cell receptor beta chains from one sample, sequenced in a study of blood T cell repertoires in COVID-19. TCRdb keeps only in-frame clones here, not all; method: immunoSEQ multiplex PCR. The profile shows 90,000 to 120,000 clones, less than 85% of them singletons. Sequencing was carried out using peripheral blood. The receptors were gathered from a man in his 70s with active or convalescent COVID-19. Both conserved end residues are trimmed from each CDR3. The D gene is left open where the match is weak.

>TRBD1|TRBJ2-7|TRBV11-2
ASSLGQVGYDEQY
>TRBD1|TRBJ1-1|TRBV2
ASSEVDRGGTEAF
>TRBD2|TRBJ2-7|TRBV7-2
ASSTRGGLWGVTYEQY
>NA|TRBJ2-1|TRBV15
ATSRETRVEQF
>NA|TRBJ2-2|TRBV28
ASSLFPGSTGELF
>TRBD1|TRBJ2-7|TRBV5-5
ASSIGTGGFYEQY
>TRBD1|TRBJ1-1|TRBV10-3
ATSTPDRGGGEAF
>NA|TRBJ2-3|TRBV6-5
ASKDFEGITDTQY
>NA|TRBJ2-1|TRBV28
ASSLLRNEQF
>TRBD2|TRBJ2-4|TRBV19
ASSIRVAGGGIQY
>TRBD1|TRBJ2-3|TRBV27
ASSGTGYTDTQY
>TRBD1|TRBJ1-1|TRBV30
AWSDRGEAF
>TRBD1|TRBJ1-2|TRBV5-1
ASSTRTGGGYT
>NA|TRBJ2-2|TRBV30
AWAIAGELF